Following are 13 T cell receptor beta chains from one sample sequenced in a study of cytomegalovirus exposure and HLA in healthy donors (dated by TCRdb to 2016 to 2017). Receptors were amplified or captured by the immunoSEQ multiplex PCR assay. A mixture of 60 forward primers for TCR Vbeta segments and 13 reverse primers for TCR Jbeta segments was used in the multiplex PCR. This immuneACCESS table, as held by TCRdb, lists in-frame sequences with V and J called but not all clones. Of the missing ones, under half trace to an unresolved V gene in checked studies; the others have no known cause. The sample data list 170,000 or so clones, and 77% of these were observed just once. Roughly 1.7% of the sample lies in the top ten. Sequenced sample: PBMCs. Source of these receptors: a woman younger than 45 in good health and CMV-seronegative.

This sequence joins TRBV28 and TRBJ1-5; weak D call: TRBD1 (5 bases). The CDR3 sequence is 13 residues long. Germline V gene lookup returns CDR1 MDHEN and CDR2 SYDVKM. V lost 6 bases and J 9 bases, leaving 15 bases between the germline ends. The CDR3 DNA is TGTGCCAGCAGAAGACAGTTATTAGGGCCCCAGCATTTT. It encodes CASRRQLLGPQHF.

This sequence joins TRBV19 and TRBJ2-5; 8 bases agree with TRBD1. V lost 5 bases to trimming and J lost 5 bases; unmatched junction nucleotides: 1. Germline V gives CDR1 LNHDA, CDR2 SQIVND (reference sequence). The CDR3 is 12 amino acids. The CDR3 here is CASSQGAETQYF. The CDR3, as DNA: TGTGCCAGTAGTCAGGGGGCGGAGACCCAGTACTTC.

The V and J genes are TRBV20-1 and TRBJ1-1, with 10 bases matching TRBD1. This CDR3 has 11 amino acids. Germline assignment: CDR1 DFQATT and CDR2 SNEGSKA (reference sequence). CDR3 amino acids: CSGTGVAEAFF. DNA of the CDR3: TGCAGCGGGACAGGGGTCGCTGAAGCTTTCTTT.

The rearrangement uses TRBV11-1 and TRBJ2-1, with TRBD1 matching over 10 bases. V lost 3 bases to trimming and J lost 1 base; unmatched junction nucleotides: 3. From germline, CDR1 is SGHAT and CDR2 FQDESV (reference sequence). CDR3 length: 16 amino acids. The CDR3 loop is CASSFRDRGSYNEQFF. In DNA form, the CDR3 reads TGTGCCAGCAGCTTCCGGGACAGGGGATCCTACAATGAGCAGTTCTTC.

The chain couples TRBV9 to TRBJ2-2; TRBD1 agrees at 7 bases. Germline V gene sequence: CDR1 SGDLS, CDR2 YYNGEE. The V and J ends lost 3 bases and 4 bases, in that order; junction bases with no gene match: 3. CDR3 length: 14 residues. CDR3 amino acids: CASSAGTVTGELFF. The CDR3 region has the DNA TGTGCCAGCAGCGCCGGGACAGTCACCGGGGAGCTGTTTTTT.

The chain has TRBV7-2 and TRBJ2-7; unclear D gene. Trimming stripped 6 bases from V and 4 bases from J, with 13 bases between. Germline lookup yields CDR1 SGHTA and CDR2 FQGNSA. The CDR3 contains 13 residues. The CDR3 sequence: CASSRLLIYEQYF. CDR3 sequence (DNA): TGTGCCAGCAGTCGACTTCTCATTTACGAGCAGTACTTC.

The chain combines TRBV30 with TRBJ2-3, with TRBD2 matching 13 bases. Germline V gene data show CDR1 as GTSNPN and CDR2 as SVGIG (reference sequence). The CDR3 sequence is 16 residues long. With 0 bases clipped from V and 2 bases from J, the junction kept 2 bases outside the gene matches. The CDR3 is CAWSVGTSGATDTQYF. The CDR3 DNA reads as TGTGCCTGGAGTGTTGGGACTAGCGGGGCCACAGATACGCAGTATTTT.

V usage is TRBV6-5 and J usage is TRBJ2-3; 9 nucleotides line up with TRBD2. J gave up 4 bases and V 8 bases, and 10 bases lay outside the gene matches. The V gene's germline CDR1 is MNHEY and CDR2 SVGAGI. The CDR3 extends over 15 amino acids. CDR3 protein: CASVKGGGEADTQYF. CDR3 coding DNA: TGTGCCAGCGTCAAAGGCGGGGGGGAGGCAGATACGCAGTATTTT.

This clone was counted a single time. The J gene is TRBJ2-7, the V gene TRBV5-1, with unresolved D. The germline V gene encodes CDR1 SGHRS and CDR2 YFSETQ. The CDR3 consists of 13 residues. Trimming left V 4 bases short and J 0 bases short, with 8 bases between. CDR3 in amino acids: CASSASSSYEQYF. The CDR3, as DNA: TGCGCCAGCAGCGCGTCAAGCTCCTACGAGCAGTACTTC. The complete variable domain, with remaining parts taken from reference TRBV5-1 and TRBJ2-7, reads KAGVTQTPRYLIKTRGQQVTLSCSPISGHRSVSWYQQTPGQGLQFLFEYFSETQRNKGNFPGRFSGRQFSNSRSEMNVSTLELGDSALYLCASSASSSYEQYFGPGTRLTVT.

The V and J genes are TRBV30 and TRBJ1-1; D unresolved. Germline assignment: CDR1 GTSNPN and CDR2 SVGIG (reference sequence). Trimming took 4 bases from V and 3 from J, leaving 9 bases between them. The CDR3 totals 12 residues. CDR3 sequence (DNA): TGTGCCTGGATACGGGAGGACACTGAAGCTTTCTTT. Its translation is CAWIREDTEAFF.

The chain carries TRBV5-4 and TRBJ1-4; 7 positions match TRBD1. Trimming removed 2 bases from V and 5 bases from J; junction bases left unmatched: 3. The CDR3 is 14 amino acids. Germline CDR1 and CDR2: SGHNT and YYREEE (reference sequence). Here the CDR3 DNA reads TGTGCCAGCAGCTTCAGGGGGATAAATGAAAAACTGTTTTTT. It encodes CASSFRGINEKLFF.

The table lists this clone with a few counts. This chain links TRBV6-4 with TRBJ1-3, with D perhaps TRBD1 (6 bases). The CDR3 covers 15 residues. Germline V CDR1 and CDR2: MRHNA, SNTAGT. Trimming cost V 7 bases and J 0 bases, with 13 bases left between them. The CDR3 DNA is TGTGCCAGCATAAATGACAGGTTCTCTGGAAACACCATATATTTT. Translation gives CASINDRFSGNTIYF.

The J gene is TRBJ1-2, the V gene TRBV6-1; 8 bases align to TRBD1. The CDR3 is 15 residues long. Trimming took 5 bases from V and 3 from J; bases not matched to a gene: 8. Germline V gene data show CDR1 as MNHNS and CDR2 as SASEGT. The CDR3 DNA follows: TGTGCCAGCAGTTCATCGGACAGGGCCTACTATGGCTACACCTTC. Protein product: CASSSSDRAYYGYTF.